This T cell receptor (beta chain) was sequenced during a study of CD39 and CD103 CD8 tumor-infiltrating T cells (dated by TCRdb to 2016 to 2019). Some background on the complete study: The repertoire comparisons shown came from four patients: one with an HPV-positive HNSCC, one with an HPV-negative HNSCC, one with ovarian cancer and one with melanoma. Deep sequencing of TCRbeta CDR3 was used to compare the repertoires of CD8 TIL subsets, defined by CD103 and CD39, against those of peripheral memory CD8 T cells.

From about 10,000 to 100,000 sorted cells per subset, genomic DNA was extracted using the DNeasy Blood and Tissue Kit. TCRbeta V-J or V-D-J regions were sequenced and mapped by the immunoSEQ service, with coverage above 10x per sample. As for the original processing: Analysis was restricted to productive rearrangements exported from the immunoSEQ Analyzer platform, and clonality was assessed using the 500 most abundant clones. Repertoire overlap between populations was quantified with the Morisita-Horn similarity index and the Jaccard index. Morisita-Horn similarity between CD8 T-cell subset TCR repertoires was measured in six cancer patients. The immuneACCESS repertoire file appears here via TCRdb, limited to in-frame rearrangements. These files lack a portion of the clones; in checked studies, under half of the deficit traces to unresolved V genes, and the cause of the others is not known. The V and J calls and the clone size are those of that table, but D and trimming were determined from the DNA. The sample table contains approximately 8,000 clones; only one count was recorded for over 50% of them. About 50% of the sample is taken by the ten largest.

Patients were not receiving therapy at sample collection, though earlier treatments ranged from chemotherapy, radiotherapy, surgery and immunotherapy to none. Thawed cells were enriched for T lymphocytes with a negative-selection kit, adding EpCAM beads for tumor-infiltrating lymphocytes. Memory CD8 T cells were sorted using a CD8+CD4-CD45RA- gate, without regard to whether the cells expressed CCR7. Peripheral blood mononuclear cells were isolated by Ficoll-Paque PLUS gradient and cryopreserved before analysis. Populations were sorted on a FACSAria II to approximately 99% purity, and cell pellets were frozen without culture for TCR sequencing. Sequences SGHDN (CDR1) and FVKESK (CDR2) are obtained from the germline V gene. The cysteine opens and the phenylalanine closes a CDR3 of 14 amino acids. Of the read, only the CDR3 DNA is kept; its 42 bases are in frame from base 1. V is trimmed back by 9 bases and J by 8 bases, and the junction contains 8 bases that no gene match accounts for.

As concerns this clone: It has no known antigen specificity. Base qualities are missing; no much larger clone stands one base away.

Overall study outcomes, separate from this receptor: DP TIL clonotypes were rarely detected in blood or uninvolved lymph node, whereas DN TIL clonotypes were found to largely overlap with peripheral memory CD8 repertoires. DP CD8 TILs appeared to be more oligoclonal than DN and SP CD8 TILs and blood memory CD8 T cells, with 56-86% covered by the top 30 clonotypes.

This receptor was obtained from a human donor with head and neck squamous cell carcinoma. In this chain, TRBV14 is recombined with TRBJ2-1, and 12 junction bases match TRBD2. Sequencing used CD8+ T cells sorted from blood. In the paper's terms, the cell subset or site label means: total memory CD8 T cells (CD45RA-CCR7+/-) from blood or uninvolved lymph node. CDR3 sequence: CASMSSGRAYEQFF. Read as DNA, the sequence is TGTGCCAGTATGTCTAGCGGGAGGGCCTATGAGCAGTTCTTC.